Described below is a single T cell receptor (beta chain) sequence and its context. Which antigen it targets is not known. Nothing much larger sits one base from this clone, and base qualities are not available. The collaborating institutions used their own protocols to collect whole blood in K2EDTA tubes. For TCRbeta analysis, collaborators shipped samples in one of three forms: frozen whole blood, isolated PBMCs, or DNA extracted from either of those sample types. CDR1 and CDR2 are drawn from the germline V gene (reference sequence): SGHNT, YYREEE. Trimming takes 4 bases off V and 1 base off J; junction bases not matched to a gene: 2. The CDR3 runs 14 amino acids, cysteine and phenylalanine included. CDR3 DNA is the only sequence kept; it has 42 bases, read in frame from the first base. This entry is derived from a study of blood T cell repertoires in COVID-19 (dated by TCRdb to the early 2020s). General notes on the study: Samples covering the acute and convalescent phases of COVID-19 were provided by collaborators in the United States, Italy and Spain. The samples were drawn from the first 160 participants of the ongoing ImmuneRACE study and from about 1,200 subjects provided by 6 global collaborators. A de-identified subject ID, COVID-19 status, age in years and sex were almost always included in the sample metadata. The repertoires were made available in a free public database intended to serve as a resource for research on the immune response to SARS-CoV-2. The dataset comprised deeply sampled blood TCRbeta repertoires from subjects exposed to, actively infected with, or recovered from COVID-19. The material from the prospective study consisted of cDNA or gDNA derived from T cells, B-cell-depleted T cells, or PBMCs. Where available, HLA class I and class II types were obtained from metadata supplied by the sample provider rather than from assay-based typing. Study-level results and caveats: Clinical and demographic metadata were provided uncurated, with the amount varying by source and participant.

TCRbeta CDR3 regions were amplified from genomic DNA using the immunoSEQ Assay, a bias-controlled multiplex PCR. The source study handled its data this way. The number of nucleated cells in each sample was estimated from the amplification of reference gene primers within the assay. Sequence reads were collapsed and filtered to measure the absolute abundance of every unique TCRbeta CDR3 rearrangement. For each sample, productive Simpson clonality was calculated by taking the square root of Simpson's diversity index across productive rearrangements. The clones in this table, taken by TCRdb from immuneACCESS, are in-frame only. Not every clone is retained; where verified, under half of the shortfall comes from an unresolved V gene, and the cause of the rest is unknown. That table furnishes V, J and clone size, whereas the DNA furnished D and trimming. In this sample the table shows more than 200,000 clones, 88% of which occur a single time. Of the sample, roughly 0.7% falls within the top ten clones.

The rearranged segments are TRBV5-4 and TRBJ2-3; TRBD2 fits 8 bases in the junction. The clonotype comes from a man aged 40-49 years with acute or convalescent COVID-19. Sequenced: peripheral blood. For the CDR3, the sequence is CASSRGGGTDTQYF. The sequenced DNA: TGTGCCAGCAGCCGGGGGGGCGGCACAGATACGCAGTATTTT.